The sequence of this T cell receptor beta chain was determined in a study of blood T cell repertoires in COVID-19. Germline CDR1 and CDR2: MGHDK and SYGVNS. Trimming took 1 base from V and 7 from J; bases not matched to a gene: 4. CDR3 length: 15 residues. Here immunoSEQ multiplex PCR was the method, and the copy in TCRdb shows in-frame clones only, minus some. The sample includes about 210,000 clones, about 82% seen only once; the top ten take around 5%. Sequenced material: PBMCs or T cells enriched from blood (not recorded which). The rearrangement joins TRBV25-1 to TRBJ2-1, with 10 positions matching TRBD2. The receptor was derived from a man between 40 and 49 years old with acute COVID-19. The DNA for the CDR3 is TGTGCCAGCAGTGAATCATCTAGCGGGAGAAATGAGCAGTTCTTC. Its translation: CASSESSSGRNEQFF.